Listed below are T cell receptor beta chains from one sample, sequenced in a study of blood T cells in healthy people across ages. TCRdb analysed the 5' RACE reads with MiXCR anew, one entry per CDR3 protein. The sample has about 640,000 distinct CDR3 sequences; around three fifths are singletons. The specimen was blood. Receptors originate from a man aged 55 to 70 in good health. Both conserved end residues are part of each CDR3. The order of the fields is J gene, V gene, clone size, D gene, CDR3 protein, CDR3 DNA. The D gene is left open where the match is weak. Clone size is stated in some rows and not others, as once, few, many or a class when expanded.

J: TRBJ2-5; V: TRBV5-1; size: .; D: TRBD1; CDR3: CASSRDSLRRETQYF; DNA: TGCGCCAGCAGCCGGGACAGCCTGCGACGAGAGACCCAGTACTTC
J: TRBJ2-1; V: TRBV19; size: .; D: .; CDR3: CASSIGLVALYNEQFF; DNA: TGTGCCAGTAGTATCGGTTTGGTCGCGCTCTACAATGAGCAGTTCTTC
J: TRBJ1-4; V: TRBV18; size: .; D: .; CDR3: CASSPGEPNEKLFF; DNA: TGTGCCAGCTCACCAGGAGAACCGAATGAAAAACTGTTTTTT
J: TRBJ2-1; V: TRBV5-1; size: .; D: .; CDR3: CASSPSGYPGDEQFF; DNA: TGCGCCAGCAGCCCCTCGGGCTACCCGGGCGATGAGCAGTTCTTC
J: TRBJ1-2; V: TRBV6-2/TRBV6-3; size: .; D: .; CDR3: CASSYTQGHYGYTF; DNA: TGTGCCAGCAGTTACACACAGGGCCACTATGGCTACACCTTC
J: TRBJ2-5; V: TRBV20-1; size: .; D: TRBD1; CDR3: CSASPVEGQGIQETQYF; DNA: TGCAGTGCTAGTCCAGTAGAAGGACAGGGAATTCAAGAGACCCAGTACTTC
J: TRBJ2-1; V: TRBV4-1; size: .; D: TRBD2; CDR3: CASSQVGGGNEQFF; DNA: TGCGCCAGCAGCCAAGTAGGCGGGGGAAATGAGCAGTTCTTC
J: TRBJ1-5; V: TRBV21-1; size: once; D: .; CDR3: CASSLHPWGNQPQHF; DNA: TGTGCCAGCAGCCTACATCCCTGGGGCAATCAGCCCCAGCATTTT
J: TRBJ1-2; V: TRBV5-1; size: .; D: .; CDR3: CASSLGMAGYTF; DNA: TGCGCCAGCAGCTTGGGCATGGCTGGCTACACCTTC
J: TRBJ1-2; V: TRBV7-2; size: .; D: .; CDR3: CASSLRGWFGYTF; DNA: TGTGCCAGCAGCTTGAGAGGGTGGTTTGGCTACACCTTC
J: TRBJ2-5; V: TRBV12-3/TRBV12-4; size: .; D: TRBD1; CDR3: CASSLQGTGVQETQYF; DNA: TGTGCCAGCAGTTTACAGGGGACAGGGGTACAAGAGACCCAGTACTTC
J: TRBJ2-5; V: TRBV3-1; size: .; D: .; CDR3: CASSQGSEETQYF; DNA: TGTGCCAGCAGCCAAGGAAGTGAAGAGACCCAGTACTTC
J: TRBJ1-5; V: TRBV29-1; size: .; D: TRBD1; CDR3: CSVVQTGENQPQHF; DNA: TGCAGCGTTGTCCAGACAGGGGAGAATCAGCCCCAGCATTTT
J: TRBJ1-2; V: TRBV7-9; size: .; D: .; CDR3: CASSSGPGVGGYTF; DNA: TGTGCCAGCAGCTCTGGACCTGGGGTAGGTGGCTACACCTTC